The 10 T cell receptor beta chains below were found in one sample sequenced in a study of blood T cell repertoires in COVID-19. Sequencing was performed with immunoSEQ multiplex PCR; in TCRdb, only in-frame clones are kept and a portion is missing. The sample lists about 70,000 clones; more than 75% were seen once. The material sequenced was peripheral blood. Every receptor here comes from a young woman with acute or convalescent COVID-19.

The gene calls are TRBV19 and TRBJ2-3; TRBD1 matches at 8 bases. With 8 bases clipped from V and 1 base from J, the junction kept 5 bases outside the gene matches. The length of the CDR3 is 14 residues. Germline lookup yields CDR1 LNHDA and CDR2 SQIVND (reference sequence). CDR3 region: CASATTGGTDTQYF. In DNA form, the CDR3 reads TGTGCCAGTGCCACGACAGGGGGCACAGATACGCAGTATTTT. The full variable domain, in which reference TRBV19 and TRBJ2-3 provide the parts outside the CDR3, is DGGITQSPKYLFRKEGQNVTLSCEQNLNHDAMYWYRQDPGQGLRLIYYSQIVNDFQKGDIAEGYSVSREKKESFPLTVTSAQKNPTAFYLCASATTGGTDTQYFGPGTRLTVL.

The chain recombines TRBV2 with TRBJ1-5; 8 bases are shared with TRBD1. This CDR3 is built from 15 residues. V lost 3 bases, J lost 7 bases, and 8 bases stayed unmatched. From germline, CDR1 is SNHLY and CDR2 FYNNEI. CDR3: CASSEGTGTGQPQHF. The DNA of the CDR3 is TGTGCCAGCAGTGAGGGGACAGGAACCGGGCAGCCCCAGCATTTT.

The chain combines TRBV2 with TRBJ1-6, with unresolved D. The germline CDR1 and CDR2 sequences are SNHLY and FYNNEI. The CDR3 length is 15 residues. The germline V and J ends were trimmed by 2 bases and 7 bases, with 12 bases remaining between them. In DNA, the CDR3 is TGTGCCAGCAGTGAAACCGGACTCCTCAATTCACCCCTCCACTTT. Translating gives CASSETGLLNSPLHF.

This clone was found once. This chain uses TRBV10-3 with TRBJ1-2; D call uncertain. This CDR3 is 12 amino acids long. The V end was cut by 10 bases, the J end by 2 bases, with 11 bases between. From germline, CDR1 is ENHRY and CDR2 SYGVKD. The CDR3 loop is CATSLANYGYTF. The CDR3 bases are TGTGCCACCTCCCTCGCGAACTATGGCTACACCTTC.

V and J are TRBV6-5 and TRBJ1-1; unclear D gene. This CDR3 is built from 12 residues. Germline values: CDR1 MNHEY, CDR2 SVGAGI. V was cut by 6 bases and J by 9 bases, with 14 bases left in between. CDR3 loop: CASSRIDGQAFF. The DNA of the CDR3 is TGTGCCAGCAGCCGGATCGATGGGCAAGCTTTCTTT.

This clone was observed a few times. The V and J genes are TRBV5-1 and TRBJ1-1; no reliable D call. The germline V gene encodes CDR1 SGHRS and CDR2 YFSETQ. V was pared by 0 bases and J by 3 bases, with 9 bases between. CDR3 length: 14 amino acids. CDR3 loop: CASSLAGDYTEAFF. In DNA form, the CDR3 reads TGCGCCAGCAGCTTGGCCGGAGACTACACTGAAGCTTTCTTT.

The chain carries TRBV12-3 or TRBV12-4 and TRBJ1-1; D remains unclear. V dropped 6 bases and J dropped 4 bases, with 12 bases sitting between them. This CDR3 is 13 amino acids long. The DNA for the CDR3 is TGTGCCAGCAGGCCCCCCCATAGCACTGAAGCTTTCTTT. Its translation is CASRPPHSTEAFF.

The CDR3 sequence: CASSEGQDSNYGYTF. In nucleotides, the CDR3 is TGTGCCAGCAGTGAAGGGCAGGATTCTAACTATGGCTACACCTTC. The V call is TRBV6-1, the J call TRBJ1-2, with D unclear. The length of the CDR3 is 15 residues. Germline CDR1 is MNHNS and CDR2 is SASEGT. Trimming left V 1 base short and J 0 bases short, with 9 bases between.

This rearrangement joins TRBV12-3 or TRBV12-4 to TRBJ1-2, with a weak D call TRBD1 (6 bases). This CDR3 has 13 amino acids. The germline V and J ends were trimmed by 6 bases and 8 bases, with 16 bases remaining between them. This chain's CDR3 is CASSLGTFGGYTF. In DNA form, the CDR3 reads TGTGCCAGCAGCCTAGGGACATTTGGAGGCTACACCTTC.

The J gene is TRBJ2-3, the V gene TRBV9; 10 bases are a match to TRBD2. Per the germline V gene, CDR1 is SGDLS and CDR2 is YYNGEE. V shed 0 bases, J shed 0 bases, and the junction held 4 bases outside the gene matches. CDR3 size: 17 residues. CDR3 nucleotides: TGTGCCAGCAGCGTAGTATCTAGCGGGGGTAGCACAGATACGCAGTATTTT. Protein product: CASSVVSSGGSTDTQYF. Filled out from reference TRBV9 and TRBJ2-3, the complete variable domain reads DSGVTQTPKHLITATGQRVTLRCSPRSGDLSVYWYQQSLDQGLQFLIQYYNGEERAKGNILERFSAQQFPDLHSELNLSSLELGDSALYFCASSVVSSGGSTDTQYFGPGTRLTVL.